These 22 T cell receptor beta chains came from one sample sequenced in a study of blood T cell repertoires in COVID-19. Only in-frame clones appear in the TCRdb table, and some are missing; sequencing was by immunoSEQ multiplex PCR. The sample shows 200,000 to 300,000 clones, around 84% of them seen only once. The sequencing input was peripheral blood. These receptors were collected from a man aged 55 to 70 with acute or convalescent COVID-19.

This chain joins TRBV10-3 and TRBJ2-1; the match to TRBD2 covers 7 bases. The V segment lost 2 bases and the J segment 6 bases; nucleotides outside the gene matches: 7. The V gene's germline CDR1 is ENHRY and CDR2 SYGVKD. This CDR3 spans 15 amino acids. CDR3 residues: CAISEVAGVGNEQFF. CDR3 nucleotide sequence: TGTGCCATCAGTGAGGTGGCGGGAGTTGGCAATGAGCAGTTCTTC.

This clone was picked up a small number of times. The CDR3 sequence is CAWRGAGGRAEQFF. Here the CDR3 DNA reads TGTGCCTGGAGGGGAGCGGGGGGCCGAGCTGAGCAGTTCTTC. J is TRBJ2-1 and V is TRBV30; 9 bases fit TRBD2. The junction had 9 bases not matched to a gene; V was cut back by 3 bases and J by 9 bases. CDR3 length: 14 residues. Germline values: CDR1 GTSNPN, CDR2 SVGIG (reference sequence).

In its sample, this clone was seen a few times. The gene calls are TRBV6-2 or TRBV6-3 and TRBJ1-1; D unclear. The CDR3 is 12 residues long. Germline CDR1 is MNHEY and CDR2 is SVGEGT. V lost 0 bases, J lost 5 bases, and 4 bases lay in between. CDR3 protein: CASSYSSTEAFF. In DNA form, the CDR3 reads TGTGCCAGCAGTTACTCTTCAACTGAAGCTTTCTTT.

This clone was seen just once. The chain combines TRBV10-3 with TRBJ2-7; D remains ambiguous. The CDR3 has 13 amino acids. Germline values: CDR1 ENHRY, CDR2 SYGVKD. Trimming shortened V by 1 base and J by 2 bases, and 6 bases separated the two germline ends. The CDR3 reads CAISELQAYEQYF. CDR3 DNA sequence: TGTGCCATCAGTGAGTTGCAGGCCTACGAGCAGTACTTC.

This sequence joins TRBV3-1 (or the pseudogene TRBV3-2) and TRBJ1-3; D call uncertain. Germline V gene sequence: CDR1 LGHDT, CDR2 YNNKEL (reference sequence). Trimming removed 0 bases at V and 0 bases at J, with 3 bases between. The CDR3 is made up of 14 amino acids. The CDR3 DNA reads as TGTGCCAGCAGCCAAGACCTCTCTGGAAACACCATATATTTT. It specifies CASSQDLSGNTIYF.

This chain uses TRBV5-1 with TRBJ2-3, with TRBD2 as a possible D gene (6 bases). The CDR3 runs 16 residues. Germline V gene lookup returns CDR1 SGHRS and CDR2 YFSETQ. Trimming stripped 3 bases from V and 5 bases from J, with 19 bases between. CDR3 coding DNA: TGCGCCAGCAGCTCTACCATGGTAGCCGGGGGAGATACGCAGTATTTT. This encodes CASSSTMVAGGDTQYF.

This clone turned up a few times. The V call is TRBV29-1, the J call TRBJ1-4; D gene uncertain. V lost 5 bases, J lost 7 bases, and 11 bases lay in between. The CDR3 runs to 12 residues. CDR1 is SQVTM and CDR2 is ANQGSEA in the germline V gene. This CDR3 is CSVLKRGEKLFF. CDR3 sequence (DNA): TGCAGCGTTTTAAAGCGCGGTGAAAAACTGTTTTTT.

The rearrangement joins TRBV28 to TRBJ1-2; D remains ambiguous. The CDR3 is 11 residues long. Germline loops: CDR1 MDHEN, CDR2 SYDVKM. The V gene lost 8 bases and the J gene lost 0 bases, with 4 bases spanning the gap. The CDR3 bases are TGTGCCAGCCAATCTAACTATGGCTACACCTTC. The encoded protein is CASQSNYGYTF.

This clone was found once. This sequence joins TRBV10-2 and TRBJ1-2; 7 bases are a match to TRBD1. Looked up from germline, CDR1 is WSHSY and CDR2 is SAAADI. The CDR3 is made up of 15 amino acids. J lost 3 bases, V lost 5 bases, and 9 bases had no gene match. The CDR3 sequence is CASSSAGQPDYGYTF. DNA for the CDR3: TGCGCCAGCAGTTCCGCGGGACAGCCGGACTATGGCTACACCTTC.

The CDR3 bases are TGTGCCAGCAGTCGGACTAGCGGATCGAACGAGCAGTACTTC. This encodes CASSRTSGSNEQYF. This chain connects TRBV4-2 to TRBJ2-7; TRBD2 agrees at 10 bases. This CDR3 spans 14 amino acids. Per germline, CDR1 LGHNA and CDR2 YNFKEQ. V lost 6 bases and J lost 5; bases outside the gene matches: 7.

This chain uses TRBV7-3 with TRBJ1-2; a weak D match, TRBD1 (6 bases). The length of the CDR3 is 15 residues. Per the germline V gene, CDR1 is SGHTA and CDR2 is FQGTGA. Trimming took 6 bases from V and 3 from J, leaving 17 bases between them. In DNA form, the CDR3 reads TGTGCCAGCAGTTCAGGACAACCAGGGGACTATGGCTACACCTTC. This codes for CASSSGQPGDYGYTF.

This clone was seen just once. The chain carries TRBV4-1 and TRBJ1-1, with TRBD1 matching over 10 bases. This CDR3 has 15 amino acids. Germline CDR1 and CDR2: MGHRA and YSYEKL. With V trimmed by 0 bases and J by 10 bases, 8 bases remained unmatched. The CDR3 coding sequence is TGCGCCAGCAGCCAAGATGATACGCGGACAGGGGGAGCTTTCTTT. Its translation: CASSQDDTRTGGAFF.

The J gene is TRBJ1-2, the V gene TRBV18, with D possibly matching TRBD1 (5 bases). CDR1 is KGHSH, CDR2 LQKENI, per germline. Trimming took off 4 bases at V and 1 base at J, with 13 bases between the two ends. This CDR3 comprises 15 residues. The CDR3 spells CASSRGLQFNYGYTF. CDR3 DNA sequence: TGTGCCAGCTCACGGGGACTACAATTTAACTATGGCTACACCTTC.

CDR3 amino acids: CASSLGVAGTYEQYF. The DNA of the CDR3 is TGTGCCAGCAGCTTAGGGGTAGCGGGGACCTACGAGCAGTACTTC. This chain uses TRBV7-9 with TRBJ2-7; 8 bases line up with TRBD2. V shed 1 base, J shed 2 bases, and the junction held 4 bases outside the gene matches. CDR1 and CDR2 (germline): SEHNR, FQNEAQ (reference sequence). The CDR3 is 15 amino acids.

The chain couples TRBV4-1 to TRBJ2-1, with TRBD2 matching 8 bases. The CDR3 has 18 residues. V was pared by 0 bases and J by 9 bases, with 16 bases of the junction left unmatched. The germline V gene has CDR1 MGHRA and CDR2 YSYEKL. CDR3 sequence: CASSQDFRGRRYVGEQFF. CDR3 bases: TGCGCCAGCAGCCAAGATTTCCGCGGGAGGAGGTACGTAGGTGAGCAGTTCTTC.

The gene calls are TRBV5-1 and TRBJ1-5; TRBD1 matches 9 bases. Per germline, CDR1 SGHRS and CDR2 YFSETQ. V trimming: 3 bases; J trimming: 3 bases; junction bases outside the gene matches: 4. CDR3 length: 15 amino acids. CDR3 in amino acids: CASSWGTGTNQPQHF. In DNA, the CDR3 is TGCGCCAGCAGCTGGGGGACAGGGACCAATCAGCCCCAGCATTTT.

V and J are TRBV5-8 and TRBJ2-2; a weak D match, TRBD1 (6 bases). This CDR3 has 15 amino acids. V was pared by 4 bases and J by 0 bases, with 10 bases between. The V gene's germline CDR1 is SGHTS and CDR2 YDEGEE. CDR3 DNA: TGTGCCAGCAGCACCGGGACAACGAACACCGGGGAGCTGTTTTTT. It yields the protein CASSTGTTNTGELFF.

J is TRBJ2-7 and V is TRBV9; 7 bases map to TRBD1. Germline V CDR1 and CDR2: SGDLS, YYNGEE. Trimming took 4 bases from V and 0 from J; bases not matched to a gene: 7. CDR3 size: 15 residues. The CDR3 protein is CASSPGTVSSYEQYF. CDR3 nucleotide sequence: TGTGCCAGCAGCCCAGGGACAGTGAGCTCCTACGAGCAGTACTTC.

The chain is built from TRBV18 and TRBJ1-4, with D perhaps matching TRBD1 (5 bases). Between the trimmed V and J ends, which lost 0 bases and 8 bases, there was a span of 16 bases. Germline CDR1 KGHSH, CDR2 LQKENI. The CDR3 length is 16 residues. The CDR3 loop reads CASSPPGQGTREKLFF. The CDR3 nucleotides read TGTGCCAGCTCACCACCGGGCCAGGGTACCCGGGAAAAACTGTTTTTT.

The chain joins TRBV21-1 to TRBJ1-2; TRBD1, as called in the table, went unchecked against the DNA. TRBV21-1 is a pseudogene. The CDR3 runs 17 residues. The CDR3 DNA reads TGTGCCAGCAGCAAAGATGGACTCCAGGGGGCACACTATGGCTACACCTTC. Protein product: CASSKDGLQGAHYGYTF.

The chain has TRBV5-4 and TRBJ2-5; 16 bases match TRBD2. Trimming cost V 4 bases and J 5 bases; bases outside gene matches: 8. Germline lookup yields CDR1 SGHNT and CDR2 YYREEE (reference sequence). CDR3 size: 17 residues. The CDR3: CASSLGTSGGGWETQYF. CDR3 sequence (DNA): TGTGCCAGCAGCCTCGGGACTAGCGGGGGGGGCTGGGAGACCCAGTACTTC.

V is TRBV19 and J is TRBJ1-1; D is perhaps TRBD1 (5 bases). This CDR3 has 12 amino acids. V shed 6 bases and J shed 12 bases, with 17 bases lying between them. Germline V gene lookup returns CDR1 LNHDA and CDR2 SQIVND (reference sequence). CDR3 residues: CASSPPGVGSFF. CDR3 DNA: TGTGCCAGTAGCCCTCCGGGGGTCGGGTCTTTCTTT.